This T cell receptor (beta chain) came from a study of OX40 agonist ivuxolimab in advanced cancers. Turning to the overall study: Ivuxolimab was an agonistic, fully human IgG2 monoclonal antibody directed against OX40 (CD134), a costimulatory receptor. Intravenous ivuxolimab was administered to patients every 2 weeks at six dose levels: 0.01, 0.1, 0.3, 1.5, 3 and 10 mg/kg. Of the 50 to 55 dose-escalation patients, hepatocellular carcinoma was present in about 20, melanoma in some 15, renal cell carcinoma in 9 and head and neck cancer in 9. A male proportion of about 79% and a mean age of approximately 60 years, ranging from roughly 23 to 79, were recorded for the dose-escalation cohort. Prior anti-PD-1, anti-PD-L1 or anti-CTLA-4 therapy was permitted, and about two fifths of dose-escalation patients had received checkpoint inhibitors. Partial responses were achieved by three dose-escalation patients, of whom one had hepatocellular carcinoma and two had cutaneous melanoma. The point of sequencing TCRbeta in the periphery was to test whether ivuxolimab changed TCR sequence diversity and drove clonal T-cell expansion. The paper describes the monotherapy dose-escalation part (N ≈ 50 patients) of the phase I trial of ivuxolimab.

Per the germline V gene, MDHEN is the CDR1 and SYDVKM is the CDR2. The CDR3 contains 12 residues, cysteine and phenylalanine counted. Only the CDR3 part of the read is kept: 36 bases, read in frame from the first base. V loses 7 bases at its end and J loses 6 bases; junction bases beyond the gene matches: 4. What the research found in general, with its limitations: The antigen specificity of the peripheral T cells that underwent clonal expansion was not determined. On average, CD8+ T cells showed more expanded clones than CD4+ T cells after ivuxolimab. At doses of 0.1 to 3.0 mg/kg, clonal expansion of both CD4+ and CD8+ blood T cells was observed from baseline to week 6. Partial responders in the 0.1-3.0 mg/kg groups had among the lowest normalized peripheral clonal expansion, especially among CD8+ T cells. Low levels of normalized T-cell clonal expansion were also shown by some nonresponding patients.

Notes on this clone: Its antigen remains unidentified. Within one base of it there is no much larger clone, and no base qualities were kept.

Genomic DNA was isolated from the sorted cells so that the TCRbeta CDR3 region could be sequenced. The immunoSEQ Assay was used to sequence the TCRbeta CDR3 regions. TCRdb retrieved this table from immuneACCESS and kept in-frame rearrangements only. Not all clones are present; in checked studies, unresolved V genes account for under half, and no reason is known for the remainder. The sample includes about 58,000 clones, with approximately 87% observed a single time. The biggest ten clones account for about 3.1% of the sample. Patients with a history of autoimmune disease or receiving systemic immunosuppression were excluded from the trial. Peripheral blood for TCR sequencing was drawn from every dose cohort at baseline, at cycle 4 day 1 and at cycle 7 day 1. Samples were obtained from an open-label, multicenter, first-in-human phase I dose-escalation trial of ivuxolimab. Adults with locally advanced or metastatic head and neck squamous cell, hepatocellular, melanoma or renal cell carcinoma were enrolled in the trial. Before TCR sequencing, CD4+ and CD8+ T cells were separately sorted from peripheral blood.

The clonotype was recovered from an adult with an advanced solid tumor such as melanoma, head and neck, liver or kidney cancer. Source: CD4+ or CD8+ T cells sorted from blood, taken in a trial of the OX40 agonist ivuxolimab. The chain employs TRBV28 and TRBJ2-7, with 9 bases aligning to TRBD1. DNA sequence: TGTGCCAGCAAGGGACAGGGTTCCGAGCAGTACTTC. Its amino acids are CASKGQGSEQYF.